This T cell receptor beta chain was obtained from a study of blood T cell repertoires in COVID-19. Across the study: Sources were T cells, B-cell-depleted T cells, or PBMCs; the material itself was cDNA or gDNA.

Trimming took 3 bases from V and 6 from J, leaving 6 bases between them. CDR3 size: 11 residues. The germline V gene encodes CDR1 SQVTM and CDR2 ANQGSEA. The study drew participants aged about 18 to 95 years from approximately 23 US areas. Assay: immunoSEQ multiplex PCR; the TCRdb copy retains only in-frame clones and omits some. The table records about 210,000 clones, about 83% of them present only once. V gene TRBV29-1 combines with J gene TRBJ2-1; D unresolved. Sequencing was performed on PBMCs or T cells enriched from blood (not recorded which). The TCR originated in a man between 35 and 55 years old with acute COVID-19. CDR3 DNA sequence: TGCAGCGTTGATCTAGTCAATGAGCAGTTCTTC. This gives the protein CSVDLVNEQFF.